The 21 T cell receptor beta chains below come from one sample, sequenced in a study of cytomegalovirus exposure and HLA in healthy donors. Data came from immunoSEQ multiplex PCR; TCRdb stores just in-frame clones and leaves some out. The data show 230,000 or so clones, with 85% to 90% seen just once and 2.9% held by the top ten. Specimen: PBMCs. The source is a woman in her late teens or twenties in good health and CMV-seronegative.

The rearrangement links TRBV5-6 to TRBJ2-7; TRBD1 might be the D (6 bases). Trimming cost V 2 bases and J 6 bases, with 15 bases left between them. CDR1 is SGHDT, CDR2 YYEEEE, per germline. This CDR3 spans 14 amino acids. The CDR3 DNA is TGTGCCAGCAGCTTAACACAGGGATGGGGCGAGCAGTACTTC. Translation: CASSLTQGWGEQYF.

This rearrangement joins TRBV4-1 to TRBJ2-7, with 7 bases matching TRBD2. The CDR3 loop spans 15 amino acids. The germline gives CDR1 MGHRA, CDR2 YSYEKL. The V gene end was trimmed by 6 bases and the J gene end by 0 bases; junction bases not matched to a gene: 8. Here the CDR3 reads CASSHSQRGSYEQYF. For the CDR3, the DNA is TGCGCCAGCAGTCATTCTCAGCGGGGCTCCTACGAGCAGTACTTC.

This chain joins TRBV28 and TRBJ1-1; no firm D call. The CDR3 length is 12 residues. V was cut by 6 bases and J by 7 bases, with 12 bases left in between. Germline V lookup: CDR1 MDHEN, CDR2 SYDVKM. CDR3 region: CASRGPVSEAFF. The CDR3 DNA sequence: TGTGCCAGCAGGGGCCCCGTGAGTGAAGCTTTCTTT.

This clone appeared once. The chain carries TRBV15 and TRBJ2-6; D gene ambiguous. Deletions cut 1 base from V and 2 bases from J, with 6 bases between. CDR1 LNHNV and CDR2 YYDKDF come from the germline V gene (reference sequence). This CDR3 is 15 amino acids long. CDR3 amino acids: CATSRGAAGANVLTF. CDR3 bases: TGTGCCACCAGCAGAGGGGCAGCTGGGGCCAACGTCCTGACTTTC.

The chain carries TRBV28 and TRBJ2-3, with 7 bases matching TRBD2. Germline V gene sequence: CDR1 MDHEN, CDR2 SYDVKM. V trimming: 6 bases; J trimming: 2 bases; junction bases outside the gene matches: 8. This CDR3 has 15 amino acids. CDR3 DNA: TGTGCCAGCAGCCCCCTAGCGGAGATCACAGATACGCAGTATTTT. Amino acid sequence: CASSPLAEITDTQYF.

The CDR3 sequence is CASSPTSGTDTQYF. CDR3 DNA: TGTGCCAGCAGTCCCACTAGCGGCACAGATACGCAGTATTTT. The chain is built from TRBV27 and TRBJ2-3; 7 nucleotides agree with TRBD2. Looked up from germline, CDR1 is MNHEY and CDR2 is SMNVEV (reference sequence). V shed 5 bases and J 1 base; nucleotides not matched to a gene: 3. There are 14 residues in the CDR3.

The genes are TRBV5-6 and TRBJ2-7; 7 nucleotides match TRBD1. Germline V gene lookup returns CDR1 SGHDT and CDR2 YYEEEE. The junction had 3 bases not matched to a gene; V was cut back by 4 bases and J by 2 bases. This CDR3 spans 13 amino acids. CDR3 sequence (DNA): TGTGCCAGCAGCCACCAGGGGGCCTACGAGCAGTACTTC. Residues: CASSHQGAYEQYF. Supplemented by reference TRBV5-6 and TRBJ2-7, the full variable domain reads DAGVTQSPTHLIKTRGQQVTLRCSPKSGHDTVSWYQQALGQGPQFIFQYYEEEERQRGNFPDRFSGHQFPNYSSELNVNALLLGDSALYLCASSHQGAYEQYFGPGTRLTVT.

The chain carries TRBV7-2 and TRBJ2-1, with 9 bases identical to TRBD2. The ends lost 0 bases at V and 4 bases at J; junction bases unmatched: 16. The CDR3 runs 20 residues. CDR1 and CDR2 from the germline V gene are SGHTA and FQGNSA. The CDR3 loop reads CASSLASVGAGGEGYNEQFF. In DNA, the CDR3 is TGTGCCAGCAGCTTAGCCTCTGTCGGGGCGGGAGGGGAGGGGTACAATGAGCAGTTCTTC.

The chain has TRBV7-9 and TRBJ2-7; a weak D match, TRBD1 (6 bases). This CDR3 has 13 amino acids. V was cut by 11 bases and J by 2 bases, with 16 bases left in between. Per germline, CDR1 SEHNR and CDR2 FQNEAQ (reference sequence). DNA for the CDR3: TGTGCCTCCTCCCCGGGACAAACCTACGAGCAGTACTTC. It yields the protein CASSPGQTYEQYF.

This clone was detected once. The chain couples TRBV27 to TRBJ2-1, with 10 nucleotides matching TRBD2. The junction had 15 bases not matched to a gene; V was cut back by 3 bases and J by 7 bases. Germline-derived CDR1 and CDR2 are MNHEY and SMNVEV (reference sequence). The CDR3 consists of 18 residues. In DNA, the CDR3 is TGTGCCAGCAGTTTTCCCACCCCTCTAGCGGGAGTTGGAAATGAGCAGTTCTTC. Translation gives CASSFPTPLAGVGNEQFF.

For the CDR3, the DNA is TGTGCCAGCAGTGGTCTTCCAGGGTATAGCAATCAGCCCCAGCATTTT. Protein: CASSGLPGYSNQPQHF. The rearrangement uses TRBV28 and TRBJ1-5, with TRBD1 as a possible D gene (5 bases). The CDR3 sequence is 16 residues long. Germline V CDR1 and CDR2: MDHEN, SYDVKM. V was trimmed by 5 bases and J by 0 bases, leaving 14 bases between them.

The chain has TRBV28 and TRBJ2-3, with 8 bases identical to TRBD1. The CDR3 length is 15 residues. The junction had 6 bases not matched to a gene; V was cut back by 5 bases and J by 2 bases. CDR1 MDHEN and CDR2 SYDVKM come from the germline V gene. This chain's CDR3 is CASSPGQALTDTQYF. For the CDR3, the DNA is TGTGCCAGCAGTCCGGGACAGGCCCTCACAGATACGCAGTATTTT. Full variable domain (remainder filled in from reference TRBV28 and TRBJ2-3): DVKVTQSSRYLVKRTGEKVFLECVQDMDHENMFWYRQDPGLGLRLIYFSYDVKMKEKGDIPEGYSVSREKKERFSLILESASTNQTSMYLCASSPGQALTDTQYFGPGTRLTVL.

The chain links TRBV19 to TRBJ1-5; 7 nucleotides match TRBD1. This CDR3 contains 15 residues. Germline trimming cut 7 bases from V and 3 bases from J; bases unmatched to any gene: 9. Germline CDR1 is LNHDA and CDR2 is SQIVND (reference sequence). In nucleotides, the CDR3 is TGTGCCAGTACCCTTGACAGGGAGAACAATCAGCCCCAGCATTTT. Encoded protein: CASTLDRENNQPQHF.

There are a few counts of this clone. CDR3 sequence reads: CASGFDRAPPDEQYF. In DNA form, the CDR3 reads TGTGCCAGCGGATTCGACAGAGCACCTCCCGACGAGCAGTACTTC. The chain employs TRBV27 and TRBJ2-7, with D possibly being TRBD1 (5 bases). V lost 8 bases and J 5 bases, leaving 22 bases between the germline ends. There are 15 residues in the CDR3. Germline V lookup: CDR1 MNHEY, CDR2 SMNVEV (reference sequence).

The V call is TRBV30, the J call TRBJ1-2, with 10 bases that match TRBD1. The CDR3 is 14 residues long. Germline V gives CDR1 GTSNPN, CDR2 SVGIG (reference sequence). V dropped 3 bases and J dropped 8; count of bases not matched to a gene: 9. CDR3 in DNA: TGTGCCTGGAGCCTCACCGGGACAGGGGAGGGCTACACCTTC. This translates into CAWSLTGTGEGYTF.

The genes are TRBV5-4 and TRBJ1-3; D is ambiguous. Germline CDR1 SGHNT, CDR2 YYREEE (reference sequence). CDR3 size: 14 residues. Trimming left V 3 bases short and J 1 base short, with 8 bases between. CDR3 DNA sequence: TGTGCCAGCAGCTCGCGCGGTTCTGGAAACACCATATATTTT. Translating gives CASSSRGSGNTIYF.

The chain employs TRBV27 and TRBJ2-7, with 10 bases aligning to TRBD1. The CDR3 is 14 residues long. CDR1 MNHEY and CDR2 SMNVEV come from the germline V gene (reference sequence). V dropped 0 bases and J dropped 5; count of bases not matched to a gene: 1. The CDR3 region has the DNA TGTGCCAGCAGTTTATCGACAGGGGGCGACGAGCAGTACTTC. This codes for CASSLSTGGDEQYF.

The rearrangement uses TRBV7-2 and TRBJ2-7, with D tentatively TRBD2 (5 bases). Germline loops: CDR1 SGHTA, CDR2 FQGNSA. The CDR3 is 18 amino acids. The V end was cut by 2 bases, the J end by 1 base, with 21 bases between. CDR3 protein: CASSLLRMGGLRSYEQYF. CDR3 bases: TGTGCCAGCAGCTTATTACGGATGGGTGGACTCCGGTCCTACGAGCAGTACTTC.

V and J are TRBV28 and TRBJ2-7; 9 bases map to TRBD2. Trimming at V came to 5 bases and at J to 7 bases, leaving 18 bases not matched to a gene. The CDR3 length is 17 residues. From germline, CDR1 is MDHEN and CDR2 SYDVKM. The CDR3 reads CASSGRGGGLALGEQYF. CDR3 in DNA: TGTGCCAGCAGTGGACGGGGCGGAGGACTAGCGCTTGGGGAGCAGTACTTC. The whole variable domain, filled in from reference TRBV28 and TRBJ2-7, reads DVKVTQSSRYLVKRTGEKVFLECVQDMDHENMFWYRQDPGLGLRLIYFSYDVKMKEKGDIPEGYSVSREKKERFSLILESASTNQTSMYLCASSGRGGGLALGEQYFGPGTRLTVT.

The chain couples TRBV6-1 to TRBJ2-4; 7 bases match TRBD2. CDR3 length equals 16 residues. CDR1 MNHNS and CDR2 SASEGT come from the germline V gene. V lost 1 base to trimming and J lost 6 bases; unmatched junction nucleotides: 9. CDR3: CASSEEWWGGVNIQYF. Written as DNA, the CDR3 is TGTGCCAGCAGTGAAGAATGGTGGGGAGGGGTAAACATTCAGTACTTC.

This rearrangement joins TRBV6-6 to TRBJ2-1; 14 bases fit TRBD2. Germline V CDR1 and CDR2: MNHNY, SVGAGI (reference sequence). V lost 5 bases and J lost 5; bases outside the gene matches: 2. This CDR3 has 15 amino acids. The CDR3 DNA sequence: TGTGCCAGCAGTGGACTAGCGGGAGGCCACAATGAGCAGTTCTTC. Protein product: CASSGLAGGHNEQFF.